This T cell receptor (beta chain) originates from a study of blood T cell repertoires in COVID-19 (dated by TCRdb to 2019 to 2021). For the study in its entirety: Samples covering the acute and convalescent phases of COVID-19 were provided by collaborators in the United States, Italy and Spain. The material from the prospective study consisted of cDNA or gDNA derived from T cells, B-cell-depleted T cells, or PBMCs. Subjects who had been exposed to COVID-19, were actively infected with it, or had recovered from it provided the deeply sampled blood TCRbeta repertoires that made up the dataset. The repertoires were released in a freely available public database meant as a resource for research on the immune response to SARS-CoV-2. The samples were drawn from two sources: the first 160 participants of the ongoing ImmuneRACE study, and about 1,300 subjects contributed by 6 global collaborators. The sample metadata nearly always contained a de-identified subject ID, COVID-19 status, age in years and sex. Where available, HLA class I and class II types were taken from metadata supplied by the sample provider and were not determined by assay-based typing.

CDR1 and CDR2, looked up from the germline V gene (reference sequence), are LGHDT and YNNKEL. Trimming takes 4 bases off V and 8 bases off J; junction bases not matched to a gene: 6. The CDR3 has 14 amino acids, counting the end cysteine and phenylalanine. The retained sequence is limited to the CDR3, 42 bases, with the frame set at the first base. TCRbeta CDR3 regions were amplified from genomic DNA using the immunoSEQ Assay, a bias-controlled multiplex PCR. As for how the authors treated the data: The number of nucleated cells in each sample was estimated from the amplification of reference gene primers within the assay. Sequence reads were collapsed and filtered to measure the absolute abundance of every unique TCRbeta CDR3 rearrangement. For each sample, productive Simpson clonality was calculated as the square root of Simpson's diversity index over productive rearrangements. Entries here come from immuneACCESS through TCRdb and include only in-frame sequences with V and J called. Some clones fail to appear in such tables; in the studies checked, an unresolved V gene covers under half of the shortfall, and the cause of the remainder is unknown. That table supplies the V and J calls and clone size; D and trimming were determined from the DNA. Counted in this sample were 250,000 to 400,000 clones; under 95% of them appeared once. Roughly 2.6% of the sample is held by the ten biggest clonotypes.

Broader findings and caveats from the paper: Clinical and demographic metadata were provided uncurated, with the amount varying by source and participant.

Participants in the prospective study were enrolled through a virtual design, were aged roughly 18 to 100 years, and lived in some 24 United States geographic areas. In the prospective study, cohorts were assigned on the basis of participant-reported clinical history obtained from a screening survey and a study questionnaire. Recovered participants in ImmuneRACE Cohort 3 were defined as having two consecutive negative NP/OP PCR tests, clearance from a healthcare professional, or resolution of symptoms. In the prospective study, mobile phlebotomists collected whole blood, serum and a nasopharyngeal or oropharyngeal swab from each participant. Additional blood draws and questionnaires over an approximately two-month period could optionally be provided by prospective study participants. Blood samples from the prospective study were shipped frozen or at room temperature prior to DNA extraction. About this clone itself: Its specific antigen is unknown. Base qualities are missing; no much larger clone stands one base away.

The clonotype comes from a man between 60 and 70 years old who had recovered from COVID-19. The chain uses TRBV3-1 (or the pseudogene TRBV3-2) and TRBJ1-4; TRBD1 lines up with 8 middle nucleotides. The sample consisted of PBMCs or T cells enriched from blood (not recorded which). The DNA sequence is TGTGCCAGCAGCCCGACAGGGGTCAGGGAAAAACTGTTTTTT. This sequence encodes CASSPTGVREKLFF.